This TCR beta chain comes out of a study of cytomegalovirus exposure and HLA in healthy donors. Study at large: The 500 to 750 first-cohort repertoires and the approximately 130 validation repertoires shared the same platform, a later analysis reported.

Using immunoSEQ multiplex PCR, the repertoire was profiled, and TCRdb retains in-frame clones only, with some absent. Here the sample spans 200,000 to 250,000 clones, around 86% being singletons. Study findings and constraints: Researchers catalogued approximately 170 TCR beta chains as cytomegalovirus-associated.

In regard to this clone: The antigen remains undetermined.

A 120-subject validation cohort, separate from the roughly 680-subject first cohort, supplied the donors. The CDR3 sequence is 15 residues long. Trimming took 1 base from V and 0 from J; bases not matched to a gene: 2. In germline, CDR1 is SGHDN, CDR2 FVKESK. This clonotype was sampled from a woman between 18 and 29 years old in good health and CMV-seropositive. The chain joins TRBV14 to TRBJ1-1; 7 positions match TRBD1. The sequenced sample was PBMCs. The CDR3 DNA is TGTGCCAGCAGCCAAGTAGGGGGCATGAACACTGAAGCTTTCTTT. Its translation is CASSQVGGMNTEAFF.